This T cell receptor (beta chain) derives from a study of T-cell memory formation after mild COVID-19. One entry per CDR3 protein results from TCRdb running MiXCR on the 5' RACE reads. The repertoire includes over 350,000 distinct CDR3 sequences, approximately 25% of them detected once, and roughly 8.9% sits in the top ten. This clonotype occurred a few times. Germline CDR1 and CDR2: SGHRS and YFSETQ. V shed 0 bases, J shed 11 bases, and the junction held 8 bases outside the gene matches. CDR3 size: 14 residues. The receptor's source is an adult woman who had mild COVID-19 (a few samples of this study predate the infection). Cell type and time point are not known. Sequencing was done on a sample of PBMCs or a T cell subset sorted from them (not recorded which). The chain carries TRBV5-1 and TRBJ1-5; TRBD1 agrees at 7 bases. In nucleotides, the CDR3 is TGCGCCAGCAGCTTGGACACAGGGGACCCGACCCAGCATTTT. This translates into CASSLDTGDPTQHF. Complete variable domain (other parts from reference TRBV5-1 and TRBJ1-5): KAGVTQTPRYLIKTRGQQVTLSCSPISGHRSVSWYQQTPGQGLQFLFEYFSETQRNKGNFPGRFSGRQFSNSRSEMNVSTLELGDSALYLCASSLDTGDPTQHFGDGTRLSIL.